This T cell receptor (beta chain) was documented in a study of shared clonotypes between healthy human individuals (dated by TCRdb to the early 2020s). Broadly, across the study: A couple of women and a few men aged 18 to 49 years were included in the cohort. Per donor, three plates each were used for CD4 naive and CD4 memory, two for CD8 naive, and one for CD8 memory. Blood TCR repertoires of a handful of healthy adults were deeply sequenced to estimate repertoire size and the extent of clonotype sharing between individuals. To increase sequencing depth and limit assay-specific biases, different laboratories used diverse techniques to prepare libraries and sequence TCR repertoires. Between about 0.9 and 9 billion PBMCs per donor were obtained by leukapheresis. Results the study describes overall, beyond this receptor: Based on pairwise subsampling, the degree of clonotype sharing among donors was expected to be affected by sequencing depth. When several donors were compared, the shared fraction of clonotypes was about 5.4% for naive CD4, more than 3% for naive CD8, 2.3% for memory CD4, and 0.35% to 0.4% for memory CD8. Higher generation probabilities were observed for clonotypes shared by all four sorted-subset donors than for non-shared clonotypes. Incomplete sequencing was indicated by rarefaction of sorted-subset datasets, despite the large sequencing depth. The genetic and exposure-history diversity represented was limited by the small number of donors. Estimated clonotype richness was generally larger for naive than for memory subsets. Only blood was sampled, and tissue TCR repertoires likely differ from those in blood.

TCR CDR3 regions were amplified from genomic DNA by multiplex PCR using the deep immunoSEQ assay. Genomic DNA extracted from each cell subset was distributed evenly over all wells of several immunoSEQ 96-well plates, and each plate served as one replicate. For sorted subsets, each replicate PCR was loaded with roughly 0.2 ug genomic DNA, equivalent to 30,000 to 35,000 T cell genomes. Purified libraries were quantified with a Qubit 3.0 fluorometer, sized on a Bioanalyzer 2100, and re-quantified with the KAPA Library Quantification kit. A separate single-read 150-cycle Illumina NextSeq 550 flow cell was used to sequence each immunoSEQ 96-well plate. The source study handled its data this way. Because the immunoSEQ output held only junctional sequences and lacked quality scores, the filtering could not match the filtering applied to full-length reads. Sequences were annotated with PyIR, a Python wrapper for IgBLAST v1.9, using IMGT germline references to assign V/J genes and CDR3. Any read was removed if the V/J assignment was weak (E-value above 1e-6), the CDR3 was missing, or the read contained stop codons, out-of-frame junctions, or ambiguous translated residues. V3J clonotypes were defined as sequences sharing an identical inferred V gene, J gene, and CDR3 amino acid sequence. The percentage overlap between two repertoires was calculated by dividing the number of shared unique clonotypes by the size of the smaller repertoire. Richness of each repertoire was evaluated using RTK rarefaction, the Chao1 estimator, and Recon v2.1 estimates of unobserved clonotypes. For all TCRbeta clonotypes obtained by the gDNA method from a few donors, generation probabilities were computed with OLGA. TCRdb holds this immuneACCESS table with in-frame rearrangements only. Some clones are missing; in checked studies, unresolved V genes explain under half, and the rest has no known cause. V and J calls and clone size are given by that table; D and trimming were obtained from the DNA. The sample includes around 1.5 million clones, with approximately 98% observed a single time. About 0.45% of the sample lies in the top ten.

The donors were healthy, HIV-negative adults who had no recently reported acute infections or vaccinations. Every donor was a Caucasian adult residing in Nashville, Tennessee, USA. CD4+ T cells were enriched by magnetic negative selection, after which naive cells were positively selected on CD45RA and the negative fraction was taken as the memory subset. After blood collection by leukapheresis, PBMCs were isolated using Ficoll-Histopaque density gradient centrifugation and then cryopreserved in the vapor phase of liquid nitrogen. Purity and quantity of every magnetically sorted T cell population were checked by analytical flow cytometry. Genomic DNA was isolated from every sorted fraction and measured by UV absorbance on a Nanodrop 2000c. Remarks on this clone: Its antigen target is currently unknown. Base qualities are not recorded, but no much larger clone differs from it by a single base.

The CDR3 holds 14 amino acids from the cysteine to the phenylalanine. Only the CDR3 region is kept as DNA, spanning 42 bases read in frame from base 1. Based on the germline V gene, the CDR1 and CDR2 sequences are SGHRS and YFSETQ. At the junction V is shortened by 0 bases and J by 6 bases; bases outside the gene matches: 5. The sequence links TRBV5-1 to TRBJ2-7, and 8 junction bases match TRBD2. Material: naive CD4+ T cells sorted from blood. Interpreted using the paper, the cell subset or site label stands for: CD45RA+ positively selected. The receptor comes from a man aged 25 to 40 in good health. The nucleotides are TGCGCCAGCAGCTTGGAGGCGGCGGGAGGCGAGCAGTACTTC. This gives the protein CASSLEAAGGEQYF.